The subject of this entry is one T cell receptor (beta chain). Assay used: immunoSEQ multiplex PCR; TCRdb lists only in-frame clones, some missing. The data show 450,000 to 600,000 clones, with 79% seen just once and approximately 13% held by the top ten. CDR1 LNHDA and CDR2 SQIVND come from the germline V gene (reference sequence). The CDR3 totals 14 residues. Trimming took 7 bases from V and 5 from J, leaving 15 bases between them. These data originate in a study of shared clonotypes between healthy human individuals. The TCR originated in a woman between 35 and 50 years old in good health. Some clones in this sample may be carry-over from other donors' samples. The sequenced sample was PBMCs. The chain combines TRBV19 with TRBJ2-1; the D gene is possibly TRBD2 (6 bases). CDR3 nucleotides: TGTGCCAGTAAATGGTCTAGCGACAACAATGAGCAGTTCTTC. Translation gives CASKWSSDNNEQFF.